What follows are 5 T cell receptor beta chains derived from one specimen sequenced in a study of immune evolution from preneoplasia to lung adenocarcinoma. Sequencing was performed with immunoSEQ multiplex PCR; in TCRdb, only in-frame clones are kept and a portion is missing. The sample yields around 3,000 clones, about nine tenths seen once. Sequenced sample: FFPE invasive lung adenocarcinoma tissue. The receptors were sampled from a person aged 70 to 80 with invasive lung adenocarcinoma.

This chain links TRBV19 with TRBJ2-2; 14 bases map to TRBD2. The germline V gene has CDR1 LNHDA and CDR2 SQIVND (reference sequence). The J segment lost 5 bases and the V segment lost 2 bases, leaving 7 bases of the junction unmatched. This CDR3 has 18 amino acids. The CDR3 sequence: CASSIIRLAGGRTGELFF. DNA for the CDR3: TGTGCCAGTAGTATAATCCGACTAGCGGGGGGGCGAACCGGGGAGCTGTTTTTT.

The chain uses TRBV7-2 and TRBJ1-2; perhaps TRBD1 as D (6 bases). V was trimmed by 1 base and J by 7 bases, leaving 16 bases between them. CDR3 length: 15 residues. CDR1 and CDR2 (germline): SGHTA, FQGNSA. Here the CDR3 DNA reads TGTGCCAGCAGCTTAGACGGAAGGGGGATGGGTGGCTACACCTTC. Translation: CASSLDGRGMGGYTF.

This chain links TRBV5-1 with TRBJ2-1; perhaps D is TRBD1 or TRBD2 (6 bases each). Germline V lookup: CDR1 SGHRS, CDR2 YFSETQ. This CDR3 has 12 amino acids. The CDR3 sequence: CVRGVSYNEQFF. As DNA, the CDR3 is TGCGTTAGGGGGGTATCCTACAATGAGCAGTTCTTC. The variable domain in full, with the rest retrieved from reference TRBV5-1 and TRBJ2-1, is KAGVTQTPRYLIKTRGQQVTLSCSPISGHRSVSWYQQTPGQGLQFLFEYFSETQRNKGNFPGRFSGRQFSNSRSEMNVSTLELGDSALYLCVRGVSYNEQFFGPGTRLTVL.

CDR3 bases: TGTGCCAGCTCCGACGACAGGGGTACATTCTACGAGCAGTACTTC. It specifies CASSDDRGTFYEQYF. The chain carries TRBV18 and TRBJ2-7, with 8 bases lining up with TRBD1. This CDR3 has 15 residues. Germline CDR1 is KGHSH and CDR2 is LQKENI. V shed 6 bases and J 3 bases; nucleotides not matched to a gene: 10.

The chain recombines TRBV18 with TRBJ2-7, with 8 bases fitting TRBD2. The CDR3 spans 15 residues. Germline CDR1 reads KGHSH; CDR2 reads LQKENI. V gave up 2 bases and J gave up 3 bases; unmatched junction bases: 6. The CDR3 nucleotides are TGTGCCAGCTCACCAAGGACTAGCTTTATCTACGAGCAGTACTTC. The encoded protein is CASSPRTSFIYEQYF.